This T cell receptor (beta chain) stems from a study of CD8 T cells in Susac syndrome. The CDR3 length is 15 residues. Germline V gives CDR1 SNHLY, CDR2 FYNNEI. Trimming took 4 bases from V and 5 from J; bases not matched to a gene: 3. TEMRA cells were enriched by FACS, and CD4+ and CD8+ T cells were negatively isolated. RNA in amounts of about 0.45 to 1 ug was reverse transcribed with random hexamers. By means of immunoSEQ multiplex PCR, TCR beta CDR3 spanning 54 Vbeta and 13 Jbeta underwent amplification. TCRdb fed the immunoSEQ multiplex PCR reads into MiXCR, producing one record per CDR3 protein. The sample has roughly 70,000 distinct CDR3 sequences; 96% are singletons.

The chain is built from TRBV2 and TRBJ2-2, with 11 bases matching TRBD2. Sequencing input: CD4+ T cells from PBMCs. The receptor was isolated from a human donor with multiple sclerosis. The DNA of the CDR3 is TGTGCCAGCAGTGCCCTAGCGGGGGGAACCGGGGAGCTGTTTTTT. This sequence encodes CASSALAGGTGELFF.